Listed below are T cell receptor beta chains from one sample, sequenced in a study of response to subunit inactivated influenza vaccine. In TCRdb, the RT-PCR reads were re-called with MiXCR into one record per CDR3 protein. The data show under 750,000 distinct CDR3 sequences, about an eighth seen once. Sequencing was performed on PBMCs from blood, taken on the day of vaccination. These receptors originate from a man aged 50-59 years who received an inactivated influenza vaccine. The CDR3 runs from the conserved cysteine through the conserved F or W. A D gene is named only where the DNA matches it firmly. Some rows mark clone size as missing; the rest say once, few, many or name a class of expanded clone.

size: -
J: TRBJ2-7
V: TRBV28
D: -
CDR3: CASRSDPTRSYEQYF
DNA: TGTGCCAGCAGATCCGACCCCACTCGATCCTACGAGCAGTACTTC

size: -
J: TRBJ2-7
V: TRBV21-1
D: -
CDR3: CASSKFNDTYEQYF
DNA: TGTGCCAGCAGCAAGTTTAACGACACCTACGAGCAGTACTTC

size: few
J: TRBJ2-5
V: TRBV5-1
D: TRBD1
CDR3: CASSLTGVGTGSQETQYF
DNA: TGCGCCAGCAGCTTGACAGGGGTGGGGACAGGCTCGCAAGAGACCCAGTACTTC

size: few
J: TRBJ1-5
V: TRBV4-3
D: TRBD1
CDR3: CASSQSDRGRNQPQHF
DNA: TGCGCCAGCAGCCAGAGTGACAGGGGACGCAATCAGCCCCAGCATTTT

size: -
J: TRBJ2-7
V: TRBV10-3
D: TRBD1
CDR3: CAISDRDRGPYEQYF
DNA: TGTGCCATCAGTGACCGGGACAGGGGGCCCTACGAGCAGTACTTC

size: -
J: TRBJ2-3
V: TRBV7-2
D: TRBD2
CDR3: CASTSRDYHTDTQYF
DNA: TGTGCCAGCACCTCCCGGGACTACCACACAGATACGCAGTATTTT

size: -
J: TRBJ1-2
V: TRBV24-1
D: TRBD1
CDR3: CATSPGGYGYTF
DNA: TGTGCCACCAGCCCAGGGGGCTATGGCTACACCTTC

size: few
J: TRBJ2-3
V: TRBV11-2
D: -
CDR3: CASSPRTGFPSTDTQYF
DNA: TGTGCCAGCAGCCCCCGTACAGGGTTTCCTAGCACAGATACGCAGTATTTT

size: few
J: TRBJ2-2
V: TRBV21-1
D: -
CDR3: CASSPLRRRRELFF
DNA: TGTGCCAGCAGCCCCTTGAGGAGACGCCGGGAGCTGTTTTTT

size: many
J: TRBJ1-2
V: TRBV3-1
D: -
CDR3: CASSQFGDGGIDYGYTF
DNA: TGTGCCAGCAGCCAATTTGGGGACGGGGGTATAGACTATGGCTACACCTTC

size: -
J: TRBJ1-6
V: TRBV3-1
D: -
CDR3: CASSQGSNSPLHF
DNA: TGTGCCAGCAGCCAAGGATCCAATTCACCCCTCCACTTT